The clone carrying this T cell receptor (beta chain) appeared many times. Its target is unknown. The sample belongs to a study of T-cell memory formation after mild COVID-19. General study findings and limits: Confirmation of SARS-CoV-2 specificity was lacking for second-wave clones peaking day 37.

V lost 5 bases, J lost 4 bases, and 15 bases lay in between. Germline V gene data show CDR1 as SGHTA and CDR2 as FQGTGA. There are 16 residues in the CDR3. TCRdb re-derived calls from the 5' RACE reads in MiXCR, one entry per CDR3 protein. The sample carries around 340,000 distinct CDR3 sequences, roughly 15% recorded once. The receptor comes from a man younger than 35 who had mild COVID-19 (a few samples of this study predate the infection). Cell type and time point are not known. The V gene is TRBV7-3, the J gene TRBJ2-6; D might be TRBD1 (8 bases). Sequenced sample: PBMCs or a T cell subset sorted from them (not recorded which). The CDR3 DNA follows: TGTGCCAGCAGCCCACAGGGGGGGTTCGGGGCCAACGTCCTGACTTTC. This encodes CASSPQGGFGANVLTF.